This TCR beta chain was sequenced in a study of blood T cell repertoires in COVID-19. Turning to the study itself: There were acute and convalescent COVID-19 samples, and they came from the United States, Italy and Spain. The cDNA or gDNA used as material had been derived from T cells, B-cell-depleted T cells, or PBMCs.

While infection was still active, Seattle patients were enrolled and then followed longitudinally. The length of the CDR3 is 14 residues. Germline assignment: CDR1 SEHNR and CDR2 FQNEAQ (reference sequence). V lost 1 base to trimming and J lost 8 bases, with 14 bases between them. Per the study methods: Cell counts per sample came from amplifying reference gene primers. The table came from immunoSEQ multiplex PCR; TCRdb's copy has only in-frame clones and leaves some out. V, J and clone size derive from that table, while D and trimming were established from the DNA sequence. This sample has tens of thousands of clones; roughly 89% occur once, and the top ten carry more than 6%.

This TCR came from a woman aged 60-75 years with COVID-19, enrolled during active disease. The source material was peripheral blood. This sequence joins TRBV7-9 and TRBJ1-2; D gene uncertain. The CDR3 nucleotides are TGTGCCAGCAGCTTAGATCCAGGTCATGGGGGCTACACCTTC. This sequence encodes CASSLDPGHGGYTF.